These T cell receptor beta chains were read from a single sample in a study of T cell responses to AZD1222 COVID-19 vaccine. Assay used: immunoSEQ multiplex PCR; TCRdb lists only in-frame clones, some missing. The table has about 130,000 clones, around 89% seen once. This sample comprised peripheral blood, obtained on day 0 of AZD1222 vaccination. The origin of the receptors is an adult in good health. Each CDR3 is given with its conserved first and last residue.

TRBV9	TRBJ1-1	CASSPWTDWGTEAFF
TRBV28	TRBJ1-5	CASSQSNQPQHF
TRBV5-6	TRBJ1-4	CASSLKGAGEKLFF
TRBV11-2	TRBJ1-1	CATTGTVMNTEAFF
TRBV19	TRBJ1-1	CASRTGTVNTEAFF
TRBV12-3/TRBV12-4	TRBJ1-5	CASSIAYQPQHF
TRBV18	TRBJ1-1	CASSRAQGDRVGAFF
TRBV6-1	TRBJ1-6	CASSDTASSYNSPLHF
TRBV7-2	TRBJ2-7	CASSRVATEGYEQYF
TRBV7-2	TRBJ2-5	CASSLTGGQETQYF
TRBV5-4	TRBJ2-2	CASSPRERTGELFF
TRBV19	TRBJ1-1	CASSPGTGNTEAFF
TRBV7-2	TRBJ1-3	CASSLGVDGNTIYF
TRBV21-1	TRBJ1-1	CASSKERNRWATEAFF
TRBV7-8	TRBJ2-5	CASSLESGVETQYF
TRBV7-9	TRBJ1-1	CASSKQSGTEAFF
TRBV6-2/TRBV6-3	TRBJ1-2	CASSRGTFYGYTF
TRBV27	TRBJ1-6	CASSLSWQSNSPLHF
TRBV10-2	TRBJ1-1	CASSSQGANTEAFF
TRBV11-2	TRBJ1-4	CASSLGVTTNEKLFF
TRBV19	TRBJ2-4	CASSIRAGEAKNIQYF
TRBV7-3	TRBJ1-1	CASSLDKGKEAFF
TRBV13	TRBJ1-6	CASSLSGTGAYSPLHF
TRBV7-2	TRBJ1-5	CASSLWDSNQPQHF
TRBV6-5	TRBJ2-5	CASSHGETQYF
TRBV4-1	TRBJ2-7	CASSQDTPSGGALEQYF
TRBV24-1	TRBJ1-1	CATRRGTNTEAFF
TRBV3-1/TRBV3-2	TRBJ2-1	CASSQGTGGSNEQFF